This T cell receptor beta chain appears in the sequencing data of a study of blood T cell repertoires in COVID-19. Assay used: immunoSEQ multiplex PCR; TCRdb lists only in-frame clones, some missing. The profile shows about 80,000 clones, approximately 80% of them singletons. The germline V gene encodes CDR1 MNHNY and CDR2 SVGAGI (reference sequence). The CDR3 runs 14 residues. Trimming stripped 4 bases from V and 7 bases from J, with 11 bases between. The chain couples TRBV6-6 to TRBJ1-6, with a possible D match to TRBD1 (6 bases). Input material: peripheral blood. The TCR sequence derives from a human donor in a cohort sampled during active COVID-19. The CDR3 loop reads CASSLAQGNSPLHF. The CDR3 DNA reads TGTGCCAGCAGTTTAGCACAGGGCAATTCACCCCTCCACTTT.